Presented here are 21 T cell receptor beta chains from one specimen sequenced in a study of identical twins. TCRdb re-called the 5' RACE reads through MiXCR, storing one row per CDR3 protein. The sample holds 510,000 or so distinct CDR3 sequences, nearly 15% seen once. This sample also appeared in a second study, on yellow fever vaccine responses in identical twins.

The sample consisted of CD4+ T cells sorted from blood. The source is a woman between 18 and 30 years old in good health.

This clonotype was observed a handful of times. This rearrangement joins TRBV11-3 to TRBJ2-1; 7 bases map to TRBD1. The V and J ends lost 4 bases and 4 bases, in that order; junction bases with no gene match: 10. This CDR3 region has 16 residues. CDR1 is SGHNT, CDR2 YENEEA, per germline. CDR3 DNA sequence: TGTGCCAGCAGCTCGCGTACCGGGACAGATTACAATGAGCAGTTCTTC. Encoded protein: CASSSRTGTDYNEQFF.

In this sample, this clonotype turned up many times. J is TRBJ2-1 and V is TRBV12-3 or TRBV12-4; D unclear. V was pared by 5 bases and J by 0 bases, with 14 bases between. CDR3 length equals 16 residues. The CDR3 sequence: CASSLWTGDSYNEQFF. DNA of the CDR3: TGTGCCAGCAGTCTGTGGACGGGCGACTCCTACAATGAGCAGTTCTTC.

The chain carries TRBV5-1 and TRBJ2-1; unclear D gene. The germline V and J ends were trimmed by 4 bases and 4 bases, with 15 bases remaining between them. The CDR3 spans 15 residues. Per germline, CDR1 SGHRS and CDR2 YFSETQ. The CDR3 region has the DNA TGCGCCAGCAGCCCCAGTTGGCTAGAGTACAATGAGCAGTTCTTC. As protein: CASSPSWLEYNEQFF.

Ten or more counts support this clonotype. The chain joins TRBV12-3 or TRBV12-4 to TRBJ1-1; no clear D. V was trimmed by 3 bases and J by 4 bases, leaving 6 bases between them. CDR3 length equals 12 residues. CDR3 sequence (DNA): TGTGCCAGCAGTTTTTATGGCACTGAAGCTTTCTTT. Translation gives CASSFYGTEAFF.

This chain connects TRBV14 to TRBJ1-3; a possible D gene is TRBD1 (5 bases). Germline loops: CDR1 SGHDN, CDR2 FVKESK. This CDR3 has 22 residues. V lost 1 base and J 0 bases, leaving 28 bases between the germline ends. DNA for the CDR3: TGTGCCAGCAGCCAAGCAGGGTTCGAAGCGCGCAACAGCCCAAGCTCTGGAAACACCATATATTTT. Protein sequence: CASSQAGFEARNSPSSGNTIYF. Supplemented by reference TRBV14 and TRBJ1-3, the full variable domain reads EAGVTQFPSHSVIEKGQTVTLRCDPISGHDNLYWYRRVMGKEIKFLLHFVKESKQDESGMPNNRFLAERTGGTYSTLKVQPAELEDSGVYFCASSQAGFEARNSPSSGNTIYFGEGSWLTVV.

This clonotype occurred a few times. The V and J genes are TRBV18 and TRBJ2-1, with TRBD2 matching 9 bases. The germline V gene has CDR1 KGHSH and CDR2 LQKENI. V dropped 0 bases and J dropped 4; count of bases not matched to a gene: 4. CDR3 length: 16 amino acids. The CDR3 bases are TGTGCCAGCTCACCACCGGTAGCGGGGGCTTACAATGAGCAGTTCTTC. The encoded protein is CASSPPVAGAYNEQFF.

The V gene is TRBV28, the J gene TRBJ2-5; TRBD1 aligns across 7 bases. V shed 9 bases, J shed 1 base, and the junction held 8 bases outside the gene matches. This CDR3 region has 14 residues. In germline, CDR1 is MDHEN, CDR2 SYDVKM. In DNA form, the CDR3 reads TGTGCCAGTCACCGAGGGGGCATCCAAGAGACCCAGTACTTC. Protein sequence: CASHRGGIQETQYF. The variable domain in full, with the rest retrieved from reference TRBV28 and TRBJ2-5, is DVKVTQSSRYLVKRTGEKVFLECVQDMDHENMFWYRQDPGLGLRLIYFSYDVKMKEKGDIPEGYSVSREKKERFSLILESASTNQTSMYLCASHRGGIQETQYFGPGTRLLVL.

This clonotype occurred a few times. This chain links TRBV3-1 with TRBJ2-1; 10 nucleotides line up with TRBD2. V lost 4 bases, J lost 8 bases, and 11 bases stayed unmatched. The CDR3 is made up of 16 amino acids. Germline V CDR1 and CDR2: LGHDT, YNNKEL (reference sequence). CDR3 amino acids: CASSRNRLAGVDEQFF. Here the CDR3 DNA reads TGTGCCAGCAGCCGTAACAGGCTAGCGGGAGTAGATGAGCAGTTCTTC.

This clonotype has more than one count but fewer than ten. The chain joins TRBV6-1 to TRBJ2-2; D is unresolved. The V end was cut by 8 bases, the J end by 6 bases, with 19 bases between. This CDR3 is built from 15 residues. CDR1 is MNHNS and CDR2 is SASEGT in the germline V gene. The CDR3 sequence: CASRLSPGAPGELFF. CDR3 sequence (DNA): TGTGCCAGCCGCCTAAGTCCAGGAGCTCCCGGGGAGCTGTTTTTT.

This clonotype showed up many times. The chain carries TRBV25-1 and TRBJ1-5; 7 bases agree with TRBD1. Germline loops: CDR1 MGHDK, CDR2 SYGVNS. This CDR3 spans 15 amino acids. V was pared by 4 bases and J by 1 base, with 4 bases of the junction left unmatched. CDR3 loop: CASSAGQVSNQPQHF. DNA for the CDR3: TGTGCCAGCAGTGCAGGACAGGTCAGCAATCAGCCCCAGCATTTT.

This chain uses TRBV2 with TRBJ2-7, with 9 nucleotides matching TRBD1. The germline V gene encodes CDR1 SNHLY and CDR2 FYNNEI. The CDR3 length is 15 residues. The V gene end was trimmed by 2 bases and the J gene end by 4 bases; junction bases not matched to a gene: 6. CDR3 nucleotide sequence: TGTGCCAGCAGTGAAAGGTCCGGGACAGGGTACGAGCAGTACGTC. This sequence encodes CASSERSGTGYEQYV.

This clonotype has more than one count but fewer than ten. The V call is TRBV20-1, the J call TRBJ2-4; 8 bases are a match to TRBD2. Germline CDR1 DFQATT, CDR2 SNEGSKA (reference sequence). The CDR3 extends over 14 amino acids. J was trimmed by 5 bases and V by 3 bases; bases with no gene match: 6. CDR3 DNA sequence: TGCAGTGCTAGCGGGGGGGCCTGGGAAAACATTCAGTACTTC. This sequence encodes CSASGGAWENIQYF.

J is TRBJ1-1 and V is TRBV28, with 8 positions matching TRBD1. Per germline, CDR1 MDHEN and CDR2 SYDVKM. The CDR3 consists of 14 residues. V was clipped by 8 bases and J by 7 bases; unmatched bases: 12. The CDR3 region is CASRRGQAALEAFF. CDR3 DNA sequence: TGTGCCAGCCGGAGGGGACAGGCAGCACTTGAAGCTTTCTTT.

This sequence joins TRBV24-1 and TRBJ2-5; TRBD1 agrees at 12 bases. CDR3 length equals 18 residues. V lost 0 bases to trimming and J lost 4 bases; unmatched junction nucleotides: 8. In germline, CDR1 is KGHDR, CDR2 SFDVKD. CDR3 residues: CATSDLKAGQGAGETQYF. In nucleotides, the CDR3 is TGTGCCACCAGTGATTTGAAAGCGGGACAGGGGGCTGGAGAGACCCAGTACTTC.

This clonotype was recorded a few times. J is TRBJ2-1 and V is TRBV24-1, with 11 bases aligning to TRBD2. Germline trimming cut 2 bases from V and 6 bases from J; bases unmatched to any gene: 5. The CDR3 is 16 residues long. Germline CDR1 reads KGHDR; CDR2 reads SFDVKD. The CDR3 DNA reads as TGTGCCACCAGTGATTCACTAGCGGGAGTTCTCAATGAGCAGTTCTTC. Translated, it gives CATSDSLAGVLNEQFF.

There are a few counts of this clonotype. CDR3 nucleotides: TGTGCCAGCAGTCCCCGAAGGGCTACGGATGAGCAGTTCTTC. Translation gives CASSPRRATDEQFF. V is TRBV12-3 or TRBV12-4 and J is TRBJ2-1; D gene ambiguous. The CDR3 extends over 14 amino acids. Trimming left V 5 bases short and J 8 bases short, with 16 bases between.

This clonotype showed up many times. This chain connects TRBV7-3 to TRBJ2-3, with a possible D match to TRBD2 (5 bases). The CDR3 runs to 13 residues. Germline values: CDR1 SGHTA, CDR2 FQGTGA. Between the trimmed V and J ends, which lost 4 bases and 0 bases, there was a span of 5 bases. The CDR3 nucleotides read TGTGCCAGCAGCTGGACTAGCACAGATACGCAGTATTTT. The encoded protein is CASSWTSTDTQYF.

The rearrangement uses TRBV7-3 and TRBJ2-1, with a weak D call TRBD1 (5 bases). The CDR3 sequence is 16 residues long. V dropped 1 base and J dropped 10 bases, with 20 bases sitting between them. The V gene's germline CDR1 is SGHTA and CDR2 FQGTGA. The CDR3 here is CASSLMGLVVPGEQFF. CDR3 bases: TGTGCCAGCAGCTTAATGGGGCTAGTGGTTCCAGGAGAGCAGTTCTTC.

This clonotype is a singleton in its sample. The chain has TRBV29-1 and TRBJ1-2, with a possible D match to TRBD1 (6 bases). Germline V lookup: CDR1 SQVTM, CDR2 ANQGSEA. V was shortened by 6 bases and J by 10 bases, with 18 bases between the two germline ends. The CDR3 runs to 12 residues. The CDR3 DNA reads TGCAGCGTCGGTCAAACCGGGACAAACTACACCTTC. This sequence encodes CSVGQTGTNYTF.

In this sample, this clonotype turned up many times. The chain recombines TRBV12-3 or TRBV12-4 with TRBJ2-7, with D possibly being TRBD1 (6 bases). The CDR3 totals 12 residues. The V end lost 4 bases, the J end lost 4 bases, and 8 bases lay between the germline ends. In DNA, the CDR3 is TGTGCCAGCAGTTCTACAGGGTACGAGCAGTACTTC. Translated, it gives CASSSTGYEQYF.

The V and J genes are TRBV29-1 and TRBJ2-6; D remains unclear. Trimming cost V 5 bases and J 0 bases, with 17 bases left between them. The CDR3 length is 17 residues. Germline-derived CDR1 and CDR2 are SQVTM and ANQGSEA. The CDR3 nucleotides are TGCAGCGTTCCACAGAAATCCCCGAACTCTGGGGCCAACGTCCTGACTTTC. It specifies CSVPQKSPNSGANVLTF.